This T cell receptor (delta chain) originates from a study of gamma delta lymphoproliferative disorders and STAT genes. Across the study: For the delta chain, EuroClonality-NGS standard procedure was applied.

The CDR3 length is 17 residues. The germline gives CDR1 GEAIGNYY, CDR2 EKD. On this clone: This DNA translates differently at residue 15 from the TCRdb protein, which is that of a much larger clone; a read error is likely, and the protein shown is the DNA's own translation.

TCRdb fed the multiplex PCR reads to CATT. Of 3,200 or so delta-chain clones listed, around 1.2% were seen once; the top ten hold nearly 20%. PBMCs from patients and controls supplied the genomic DNA for sequencing. The control group comprised age- and sex-matched healthy adult blood donors. The sample comprised blood. The chain has TRDV2 and TRDJ3; 8 bases align to TRDD3. The TCR sequence derives from a human donor in good health. The CDR3, as DNA: TGTGCCTGTGACACCGTACTGGGGGTATGGGACACCCGACAGGTGTTTTTC. This sequence encodes CACDTVLGVWDTRQVFF.